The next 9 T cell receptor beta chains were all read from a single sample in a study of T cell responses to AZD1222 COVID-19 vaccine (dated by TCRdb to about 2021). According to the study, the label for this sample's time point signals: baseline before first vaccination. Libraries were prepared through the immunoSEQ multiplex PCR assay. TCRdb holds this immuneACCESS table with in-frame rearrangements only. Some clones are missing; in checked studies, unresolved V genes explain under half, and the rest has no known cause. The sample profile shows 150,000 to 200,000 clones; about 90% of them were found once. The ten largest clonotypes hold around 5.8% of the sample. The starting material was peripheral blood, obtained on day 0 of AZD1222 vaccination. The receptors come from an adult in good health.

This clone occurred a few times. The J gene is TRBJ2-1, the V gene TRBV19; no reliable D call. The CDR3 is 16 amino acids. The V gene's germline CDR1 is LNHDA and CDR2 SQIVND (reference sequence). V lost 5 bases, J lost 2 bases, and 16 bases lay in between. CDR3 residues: CASSSLVGGAYNEQFF. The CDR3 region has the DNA TGTGCCAGTAGTTCCCTTGTCGGTGGGGCCTACAATGAGCAGTTCTTC.

The DNA for the CDR3 is TGTGCCAGCAGCAAAACCCCGAACACTGAAGCTTTCTTT. It codes for CASSKTPNTEAFF. The V and J genes are TRBV21-1 and TRBJ1-1. TRBV21-1 counts as a pseudogene. The CDR3 contains 13 residues.

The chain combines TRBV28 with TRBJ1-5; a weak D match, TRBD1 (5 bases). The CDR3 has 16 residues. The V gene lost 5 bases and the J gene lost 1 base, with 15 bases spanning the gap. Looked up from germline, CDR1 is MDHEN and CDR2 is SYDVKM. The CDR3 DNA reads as TGTGCCAGCAGTCCCAATGGGGGTAAGAGCAATCAGCCCCAGCATTTT. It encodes CASSPNGGKSNQPQHF.

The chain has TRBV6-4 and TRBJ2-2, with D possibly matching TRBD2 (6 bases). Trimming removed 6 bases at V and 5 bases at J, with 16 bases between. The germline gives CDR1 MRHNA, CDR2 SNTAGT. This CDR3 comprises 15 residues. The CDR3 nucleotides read TGTGCCAGCAGCGAAACTAGCTTTGGGACCGGGGAGCTGTTTTTT. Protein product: CASSETSFGTGELFF.

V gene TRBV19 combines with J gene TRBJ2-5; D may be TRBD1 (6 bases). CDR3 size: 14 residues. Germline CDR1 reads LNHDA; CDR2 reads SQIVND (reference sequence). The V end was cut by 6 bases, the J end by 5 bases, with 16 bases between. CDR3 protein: CASRGRGGGETQYF. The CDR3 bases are TGTGCCAGTAGGGGGCGAGGGGGTGGTGAGACCCAGTACTTC.

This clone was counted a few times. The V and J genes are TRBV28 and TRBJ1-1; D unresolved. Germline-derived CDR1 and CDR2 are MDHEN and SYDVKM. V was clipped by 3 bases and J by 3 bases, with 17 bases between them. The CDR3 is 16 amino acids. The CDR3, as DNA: TGTGCCAGCAGTTTGTTCGGGGTGCGGGGTGACACTGAAGCTTTCTTT. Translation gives CASSLFGVRGDTEAFF.

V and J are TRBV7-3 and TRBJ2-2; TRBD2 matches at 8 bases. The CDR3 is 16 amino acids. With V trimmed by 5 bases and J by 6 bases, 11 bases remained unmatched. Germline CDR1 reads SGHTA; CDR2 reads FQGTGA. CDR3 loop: CASSPSRAGGPGELFF. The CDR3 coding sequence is TGTGCCAGCAGCCCCTCCCGGGCGGGAGGCCCCGGGGAGCTGTTTTTT. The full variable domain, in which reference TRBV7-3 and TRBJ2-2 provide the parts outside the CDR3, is GAGVSQTPSNKVTEKGKYVELRCDPISGHTALYWYRQSLGQGPEFLIYFQGTGAADDSGLPNDRFFAVRPEGSVSTLKIQRTERGDSAVYLCASSPSRAGGPGELFFGEGSRLTVL.

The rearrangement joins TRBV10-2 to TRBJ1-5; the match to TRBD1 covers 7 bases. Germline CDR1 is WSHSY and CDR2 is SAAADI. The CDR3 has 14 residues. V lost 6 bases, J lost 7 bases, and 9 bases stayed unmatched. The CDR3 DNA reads TGCGCCAGCAGCTTGACAGGGATTGAACAGCCCCAGCATTTT. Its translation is CASSLTGIEQPQHF.

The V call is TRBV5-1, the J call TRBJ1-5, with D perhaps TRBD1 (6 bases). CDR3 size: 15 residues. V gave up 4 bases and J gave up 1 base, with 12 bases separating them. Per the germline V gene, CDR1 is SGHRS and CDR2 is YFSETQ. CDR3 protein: CASSAVGGSNQPQHF. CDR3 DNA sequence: TGCGCCAGCAGCGCCGTAGGGGGGAGCAATCAGCCCCAGCATTTT.